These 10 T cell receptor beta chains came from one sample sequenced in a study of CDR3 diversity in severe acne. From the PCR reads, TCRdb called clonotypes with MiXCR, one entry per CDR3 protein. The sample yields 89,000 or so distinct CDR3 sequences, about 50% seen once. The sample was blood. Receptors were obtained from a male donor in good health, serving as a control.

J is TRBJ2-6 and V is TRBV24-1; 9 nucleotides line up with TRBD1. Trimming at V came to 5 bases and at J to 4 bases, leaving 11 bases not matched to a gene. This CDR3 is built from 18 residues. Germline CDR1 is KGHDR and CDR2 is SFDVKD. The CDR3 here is CATSGSTGGASGANVLTF. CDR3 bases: TGTGCCACCAGTGGCTCGACAGGGGGTGCGTCCGGGGCCAACGTCCTGACTTTC.

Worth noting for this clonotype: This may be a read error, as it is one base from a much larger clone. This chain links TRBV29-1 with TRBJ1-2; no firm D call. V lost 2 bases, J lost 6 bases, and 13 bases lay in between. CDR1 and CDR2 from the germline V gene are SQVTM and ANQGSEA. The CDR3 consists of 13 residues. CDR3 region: CSVERGDGNGYTF. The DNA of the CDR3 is TGCAGCGTTGAACGGGGAGACGGCAATGGCTACACCTTC.

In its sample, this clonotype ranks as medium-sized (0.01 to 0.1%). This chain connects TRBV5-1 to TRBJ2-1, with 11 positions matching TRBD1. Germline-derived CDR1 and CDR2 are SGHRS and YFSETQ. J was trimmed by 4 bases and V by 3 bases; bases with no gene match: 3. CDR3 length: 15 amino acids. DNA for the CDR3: TGCGCCAGCAGCTCGGGACAGGGGGGATACAATGAGCAGTTCTTC. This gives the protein CASSSGQGGYNEQFF.

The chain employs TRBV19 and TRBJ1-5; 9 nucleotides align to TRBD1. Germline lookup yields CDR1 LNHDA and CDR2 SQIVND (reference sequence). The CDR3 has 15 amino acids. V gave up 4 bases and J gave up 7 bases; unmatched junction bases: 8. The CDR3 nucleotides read TGTGCCAGTAGTACCACAGGGGGCGCAGGGCAGCCCCAGCATTTT. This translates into CASSTTGGAGQPQHF.

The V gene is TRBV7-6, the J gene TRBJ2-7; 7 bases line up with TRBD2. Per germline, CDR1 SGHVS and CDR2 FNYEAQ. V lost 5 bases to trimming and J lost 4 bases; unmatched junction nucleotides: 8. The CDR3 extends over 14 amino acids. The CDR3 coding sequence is TGTGCCAGCAGCCCCGGGGGGTCGCAGTACGAGCAGTACTTC. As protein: CASSPGGSQYEQYF. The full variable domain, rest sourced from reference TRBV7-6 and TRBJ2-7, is GAGVSQSPRYKVTKRGQDVALRCDPISGHVSLYWYRQALGQGPEFLTYFNYEAQQDKSGLPNDRFSAERPEGSISTLTIQRTEQRDSAMYRCASSPGGSQYEQYFGPGTRLTVT.

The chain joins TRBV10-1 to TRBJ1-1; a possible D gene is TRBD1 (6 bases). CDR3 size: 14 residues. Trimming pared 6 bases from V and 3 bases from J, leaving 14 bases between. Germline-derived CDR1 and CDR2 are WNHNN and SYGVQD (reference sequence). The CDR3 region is CASRHRVRHTEAFF. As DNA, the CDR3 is TGCGCCAGCAGACACAGGGTAAGACACACTGAAGCTTTCTTT.

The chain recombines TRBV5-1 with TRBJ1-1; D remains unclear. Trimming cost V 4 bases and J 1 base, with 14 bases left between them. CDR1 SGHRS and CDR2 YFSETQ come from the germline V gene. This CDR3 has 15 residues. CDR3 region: CASSPGGGENTEAFF. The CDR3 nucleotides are TGCGCCAGCAGCCCCGGCGGTGGGGAGAACACTGAAGCTTTCTTT.

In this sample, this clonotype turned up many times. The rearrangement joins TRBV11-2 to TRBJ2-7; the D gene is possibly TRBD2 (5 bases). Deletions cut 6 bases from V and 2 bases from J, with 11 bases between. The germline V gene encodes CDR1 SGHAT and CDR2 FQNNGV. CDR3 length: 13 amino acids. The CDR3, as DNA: TGTGCCAGCAGGCCGGACTCCACCTACGAGCAGTACTTC. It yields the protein CASRPDSTYEQYF.

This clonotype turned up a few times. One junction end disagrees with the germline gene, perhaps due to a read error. The CDR3 sequence is CAISAIGTGGIQPQHF. DNA for the CDR3: TGTGCCATCAGTGCCATCGGGACAGGGGGGATTCAGCCCCAGCATTTT. The chain joins TRBV6-5 to TRBJ1-5; 11 positions agree with TRBD1. Germline values: CDR1 MNHEY, CDR2 SVGAGI. The CDR3 runs to 16 residues.

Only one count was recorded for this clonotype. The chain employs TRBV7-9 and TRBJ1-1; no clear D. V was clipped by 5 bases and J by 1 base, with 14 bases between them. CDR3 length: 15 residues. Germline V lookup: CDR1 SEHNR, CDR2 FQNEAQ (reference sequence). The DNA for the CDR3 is TGTGCCAGCAGCACGACAAATGCAGCGAACACTGAAGCTTTCTTT. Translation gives CASSTTNAANTEAFF.